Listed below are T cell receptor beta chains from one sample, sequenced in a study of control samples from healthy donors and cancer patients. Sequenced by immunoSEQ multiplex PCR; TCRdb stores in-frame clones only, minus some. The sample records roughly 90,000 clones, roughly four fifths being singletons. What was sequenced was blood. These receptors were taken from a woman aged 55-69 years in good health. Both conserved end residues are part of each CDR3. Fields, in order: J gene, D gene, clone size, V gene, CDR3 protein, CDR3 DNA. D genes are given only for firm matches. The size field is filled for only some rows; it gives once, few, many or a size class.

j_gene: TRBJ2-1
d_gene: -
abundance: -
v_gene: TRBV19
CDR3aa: CASSTHGTPPYNEQFF
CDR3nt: TGTGCCAGTAGTACCCACGGGACCCCCCCCTACAATGAGCAGTTCTTC

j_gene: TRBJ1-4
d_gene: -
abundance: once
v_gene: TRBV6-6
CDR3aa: CASSYPSSPTNEKLFF
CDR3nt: TGTGCCAGCAGTTACCCCAGCAGTCCAACTAATGAAAAACTGTTTTTT

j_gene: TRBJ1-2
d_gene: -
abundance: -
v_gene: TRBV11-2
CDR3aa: CASRSNPGTTPNYGYTF
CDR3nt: TGTGCCAGCAGGTCGAACCCAGGGACTACACCTAACTATGGCTACACCTTC

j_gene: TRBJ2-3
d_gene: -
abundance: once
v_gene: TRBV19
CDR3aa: CASSIGWLAKTDTQYF
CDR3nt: TGTGCCAGTAGTATAGGGTGGCTAGCTAAGACAGATACGCAGTATTTT

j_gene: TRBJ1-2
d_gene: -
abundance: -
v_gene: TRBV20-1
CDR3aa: CSASSLGGKGYTF
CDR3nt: TGCAGTGCTAGTTCCCTTGGGGGAAAAGGCTACACCTTC

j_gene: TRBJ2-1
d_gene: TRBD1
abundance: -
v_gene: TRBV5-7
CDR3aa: CASSARTGGGSYNEQFF
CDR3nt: TGTGCCAGCAGCGCCAGGACAGGGGGTGGTTCCTACAATGAGCAGTTCTTC

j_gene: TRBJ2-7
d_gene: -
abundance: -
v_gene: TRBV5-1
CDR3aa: CASSRRGYEQYF
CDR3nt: TGCGCCAGCAGCCGAAGGGGCTACGAGCAGTACTTC

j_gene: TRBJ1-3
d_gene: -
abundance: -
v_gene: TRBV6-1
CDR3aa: CASNANSGNTIYF
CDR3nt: TGTGCCAGCAACGCGAACTCTGGAAACACCATATATTTT

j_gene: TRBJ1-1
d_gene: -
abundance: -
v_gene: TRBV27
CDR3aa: CASSFQRVGTEAFF
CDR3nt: TGTGCCAGCAGTTTCCAGCGGGTAGGGACTGAAGCTTTCTTT

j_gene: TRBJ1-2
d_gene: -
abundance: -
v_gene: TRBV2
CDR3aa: CASSRSGASYGYTF
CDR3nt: TGTGCCAGCAGCCGATCAGGGGCTAGCTATGGCTACACCTTC

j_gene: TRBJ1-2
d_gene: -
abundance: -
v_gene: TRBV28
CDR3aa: CASSLQGPWGGYTF
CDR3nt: TGTGCCAGCAGTCTCCAGGGGCCCTGGGGTGGCTACACCTTC

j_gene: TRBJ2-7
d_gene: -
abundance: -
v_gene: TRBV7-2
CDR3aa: CASSSRGTSYEQYF
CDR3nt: TGTGCCAGCAGCTCGCGGGGGACATCCTACGAGCAGTACTTC

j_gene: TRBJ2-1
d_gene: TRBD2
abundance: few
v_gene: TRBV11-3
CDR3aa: CASSSRTSGSGGEQFF
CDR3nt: TGTGCCAGCAGCTCCCGGACTAGCGGGAGCGGGGGTGAGCAGTTCTTC

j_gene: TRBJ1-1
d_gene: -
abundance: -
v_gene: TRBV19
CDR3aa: CASSIWGPADTEAFF
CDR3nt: TGTGCCAGTAGTATTTGGGGGCCTGCTGACACTGAAGCTTTCTTT

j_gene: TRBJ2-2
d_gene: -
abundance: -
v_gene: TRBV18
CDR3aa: CASSPPEVSNTGELFF
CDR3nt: TGTGCCAGCTCACCACCGGAGGTATCGAACACCGGGGAGCTGTTTTTT

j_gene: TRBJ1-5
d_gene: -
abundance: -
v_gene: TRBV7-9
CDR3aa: CASSLADSLYSNQPQHF
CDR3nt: TGTGCCAGCAGCTTAGCGGACAGCCTCTATAGCAATCAGCCCCAGCATTTT

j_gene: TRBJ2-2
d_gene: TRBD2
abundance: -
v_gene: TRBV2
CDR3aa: CASRLGLAGRTGELFF
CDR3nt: TGTGCCAGCAGGCTAGGACTAGCGGGCCGCACCGGGGAGCTGTTTTTT

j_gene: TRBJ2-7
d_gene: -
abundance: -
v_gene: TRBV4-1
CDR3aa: CASSQGWGVGEQYF
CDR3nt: TGCGCCAGCAGCCAAGGATGGGGGGTCGGGGAGCAGTACTTC

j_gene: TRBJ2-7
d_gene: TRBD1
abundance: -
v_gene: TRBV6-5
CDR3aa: CASTGTVYEQYF
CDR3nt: TGTGCCAGCACCGGGACAGTCTACGAGCAGTACTTC

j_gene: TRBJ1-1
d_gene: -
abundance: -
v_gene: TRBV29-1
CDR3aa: CSVMPSGTGEAFF
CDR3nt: TGCAGCGTCATGCCCTCAGGGACGGGGGAAGCTTTCTTT

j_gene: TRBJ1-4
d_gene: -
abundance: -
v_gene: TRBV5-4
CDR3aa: CASSWDVNEKLFF
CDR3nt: TGTGCCAGCAGCTGGGACGTTAATGAAAAACTGTTTTTT

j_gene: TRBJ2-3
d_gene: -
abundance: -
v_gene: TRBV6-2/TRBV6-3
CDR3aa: CASSFWQGTDTQYF
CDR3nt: TGTGCCAGCAGTTTCTGGCAGGGCACAGATACGCAGTATTTT

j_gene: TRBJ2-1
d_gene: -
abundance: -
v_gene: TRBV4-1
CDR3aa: CASSQEEGRGSYNEQFF
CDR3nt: TGCGCCAGCAGCCAAGAAGAGGGGCGGGGCTCCTACAATGAGCAGTTCTTC

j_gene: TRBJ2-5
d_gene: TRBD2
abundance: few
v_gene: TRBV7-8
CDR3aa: CASSRGLAETQYF
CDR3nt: TGTGCCAGCAGCCGTGGACTAGCTGAGACCCAGTACTTC

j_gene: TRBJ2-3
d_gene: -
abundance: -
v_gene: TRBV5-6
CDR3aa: CASSSWNGADTQYF
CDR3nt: TGTGCCAGCAGCTCCTGGAATGGCGCAGATACGCAGTATTTT

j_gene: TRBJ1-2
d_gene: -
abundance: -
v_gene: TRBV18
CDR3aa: CASSPTRHSNYGYTF
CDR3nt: TGTGCCAGCTCACCAACGCGCCACTCTAACTATGGCTACACCTTC

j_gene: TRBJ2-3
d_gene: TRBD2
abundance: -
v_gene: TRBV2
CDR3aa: CASSAGVLAATDTQYF
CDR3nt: TGTGCCAGCAGTGCTGGGGTACTAGCGGCCACAGATACGCAGTATTTT

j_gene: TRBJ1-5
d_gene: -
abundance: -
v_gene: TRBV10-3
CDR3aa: CAISEGISPQHF
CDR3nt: TGTGCCATCAGTGAGGGGATCTCGCCCCAGCATTTT

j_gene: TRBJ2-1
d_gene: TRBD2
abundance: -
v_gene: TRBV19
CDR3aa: CATSGGANNEQFF
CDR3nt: TGTGCCACTAGCGGGGGGGCGAACAATGAGCAGTTCTTC

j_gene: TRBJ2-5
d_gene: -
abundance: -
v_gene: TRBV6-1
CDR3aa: CASSERTTGPETQYF
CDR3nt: TGTGCCAGCAGTGAACGTACGACAGGTCCTGAGACCCAGTACTTC

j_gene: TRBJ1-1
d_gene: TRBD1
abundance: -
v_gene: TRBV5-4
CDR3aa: CASSLDFDRGTEAFF
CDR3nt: TGTGCCAGCAGCTTGGACTTTGACAGGGGAACTGAAGCTTTCTTT